Listed below are T cell receptor beta chains from one sample, sequenced in a study of T cells in narcolepsy. The repertoire was sequenced with immunoSEQ multiplex PCR; TCRdb's copy has only in-frame clones and lacks some. The repertoire holds almost 25,000 clones, with less than 70% as singletons. Sequenced material: memory (CD45RA-) CD4+ T cells from blood. These receptors all stem from a human donor in good health. The CDR3 runs from the conserved cysteine through the conserved F or W. D genes are given only for firm matches. For some rows the clone size is stated as once, few or many, or as a class when expanded; others skip it.

CDR3aa,CDR3nt,abundance,v_gene,j_gene,d_gene
CASSLNQETQYF,TGTGCCAGCAGCTTGAACCAAGAGACCCAGTACTTC,NA,TRBV5-4,TRBJ2-5,NA
CASSPNQGLAGIGEQFF,TGTGCCAGCAGTCCCAACCAAGGACTAGCGGGAATAGGTGAGCAGTTCTTC,NA,TRBV28,TRBJ2-1,TRBD2
CASSLVSWGTLAAGELFF,TGTGCCAGCAGCTTAGTGAGTTGGGGCACACTAGCCGCCGGGGAGCTGTTTTTT,NA,TRBV7-2,TRBJ2-2,NA
CASSSLSGRRYYGYTF,TGTGCCAGCAGCTCCCTAAGCGGCAGAAGATACTATGGCTACACCTTC,NA,TRBV11-2,TRBJ1-2,NA
CASSDRYGNTQYF,TGTGCCAGCAGCGACCGCTACGGGAATACGCAGTATTTT,NA,TRBV9,TRBJ2-3,NA
CASSELQGLGYTF,TGTGCCAGCAGTGAATTACAGGGATTAGGCTACACCTTC,NA,TRBV2,TRBJ1-2,NA
CASSPGSAGNGNTIYF,TGCGCCAGCAGCCCCGGGTCTGCGGGGAACGGAAACACCATATATTTT,few,TRBV5-1,TRBJ1-3,NA
CAISDTNYGYTF,TGTGCCATCAGTGACACTAACTATGGCTACACCTTC,few,TRBV10-3,TRBJ1-2,NA
CASSLASTGATDTQYF,TGCGCCAGCAGCTTGGCGTCGACAGGGGCCACAGATACGCAGTATTTT,NA,TRBV5-1,TRBJ2-3,TRBD1
CASSQGQGAYGYTF,TGCGCCAGCAGCCAGGGACAGGGGGCGTATGGCTACACCTTC,NA,TRBV5-1,TRBJ1-2,TRBD1
CASSEGPDGYEQYF,TGTGCCAGCAGTGAGGGGCCGGACGGCTACGAGCAGTACTTC,NA,TRBV6-1,TRBJ2-7,NA
CASSSFSVGQIYEQYF,TGTGCCAGCAGTTCTTTTAGTGTGGGCCAAATCTACGAGCAGTACTTC,NA,TRBV28,TRBJ2-7,NA
CASSHSGTQYF,TGTGCCAGCAGTCACAGCGGAACCCAGTACTTC,NA,TRBV28,TRBJ2-5,NA
CASGRRGETQYF,TGTGCCAGTGGACGAAGGGGAGAGACCCAGTACTTC,NA,TRBV25-1,TRBJ2-5,NA
CAIHRGSGRSYNEQFF,TGTGCCATACACAGGGGATCAGGCCGGTCCTACAATGAGCAGTTCTTC,NA,TRBV2,TRBJ2-1,TRBD1
CASSLQETQYF,TGTGCCAGCAGCCTTCAAGAGACCCAGTACTTC,NA,TRBV11-2,TRBJ2-5,NA
CASSLLFSGNTIYF,TGTGCCAGCAGCTTGCTGTTCTCTGGAAACACCATATATTTT,NA,TRBV5-5,TRBJ1-3,NA
CASSLRTLNSYNEQFF,TGTGCCAGCAGCTTACGCACACTGAACTCCTACAATGAGCAGTTCTTC,NA,TRBV7-3,TRBJ2-1,NA
CASRAWSDEQYF,TGTGCCAGCAGAGCGTGGAGCGACGAGCAGTACTTC,few,TRBV6-1,TRBJ2-7,NA
CASSLGLGTGGKGTEAFF,TGCGCCAGCAGCTTGGGGCTGGGGACAGGGGGCAAGGGCACTGAAGCTTTCTTT,NA,TRBV5-1,TRBJ1-1,TRBD1
CASSQGRIGQPQHF,TGTGCCAGCAGTCAAGGGAGGATAGGTCAGCCCCAGCATTTT,few,TRBV6-1,TRBJ1-5,NA
CASSFRLAGEQYF,TGTGCCAGCAGCTTCCGACTAGCGGGTGAGCAGTACTTC,few,TRBV9,TRBJ2-7,TRBD2
CASSEDIIEQFF,TGTGCCAGCAGTGAAGATATAATTGAGCAGTTCTTC,NA,TRBV6-1,TRBJ2-1,NA
CASSRSGGPYEQYF,TGTGCCAGCAGCCGGAGCGGGGGCCCTTACGAGCAGTACTTC,NA,TRBV7-2,TRBJ2-7,TRBD2
CASSGTAEKLFF,TGTGCCAGCAGTGGGACGGCAGAAAAACTGTTTTTT,NA,TRBV6-1,TRBJ1-4,NA
CASRGGREAFF,TGTGCCAGCAGGGGGGGACGGGAAGCTTTCTTT,once,TRBV6-6,TRBJ1-1,NA
CASSLNANRGYEQYF,TGTGCCAGCAGCTTAAATGCCAACCGGGGTTACGAGCAGTACTTC,NA,TRBV7-2,TRBJ2-7,NA
CASRSDEKLFF,TGTGCCAGCAGATCGGATGAAAAACTGTTTTTT,NA,TRBV6-5,TRBJ1-4,NA
CASPRDRGLKETQYF,TGTGCCAGCCCACGGGACAGGGGTCTCAAAGAGACCCAGTACTTC,few,TRBV2,TRBJ2-5,TRBD1
CASSQGPAGSEGNTIYF,TGCGCCAGCAGCCAGGGACCGGCGGGCTCGGAAGGAAACACCATATATTTT,NA,TRBV4-1,TRBJ1-3,NA
CASSPEGSGAVTKNIQYF,TGTGCCAGCTCACCAGAAGGGAGCGGGGCTGTGACCAAAAACATTCAGTACTTC,NA,TRBV18,TRBJ2-4,TRBD2
CAISSQDSYEQYF,TGTGCCATCAGTTCCCAGGACTCCTACGAGCAGTACTTC,NA,TRBV10-3,TRBJ2-7,NA
CASKRDRAHNQPQHF,TGTGCCAGTAAGAGGGACAGGGCCCACAATCAGCCCCAGCATTTT,NA,TRBV19,TRBJ1-5,TRBD1
CASNTKPGWTEQFF,TGTGCCAGTAATACTAAACCGGGCTGGACAGAGCAGTTCTTC,NA,TRBV19,TRBJ2-1,NA
CASSPPVSNEKLFF,TGTGCCAGCAGCCCCCCGGTATCTAATGAAAAACTGTTTTTT,NA,TRBV6-6,TRBJ1-4,NA
CASSIRGNQPQHF,TGTGCCAGCAGCATCAGGGGGAATCAGCCCCAGCATTTT,NA,TRBV7-2,TRBJ1-5,TRBD1
CASSTGGQINEKLFF,TGCGCCAGCAGCACCGGGGGACAGATAAATGAAAAACTGTTTTTT,once,TRBV5-1,TRBJ1-4,TRBD1
CASNAEGGASLTGELFF,TGTGCCAGCAACGCAGAAGGGGGCGCGTCGCTCACCGGGGAGCTGTTTTTT,NA,TRBV28,TRBJ2-2,TRBD1
CASSLARTAGGPGTQYF,TGTGCCAGCAGCTTAGCCCGAACAGCGGGGGGTCCCGGGACCCAGTACTTC,few,TRBV7-2,TRBJ2-5,TRBD2
CASSRTGGDAFF,TGCGCCAGCAGCCGCACAGGGGGCGACGCTTTCTTT,few,TRBV4-1,TRBJ1-1,TRBD1
CASKAGQGYEAFF,TGTGCCAGCAAGGCTGGCCAGGGCTATGAAGCTTTCTTT,few,TRBV6-1,TRBJ1-1,NA
CASSATGSSLGNTIYF,TGTGCCAGCAGCGCAACAGGATCCTCTCTTGGAAACACCATATATTTT,few,TRBV9,TRBJ1-3,NA
CANRGPDRGREKLFF,TGTGCCAACCGCGGCCCTGACAGGGGGCGTGAAAAACTGTTTTTT,NA,TRBV21-1,TRBJ1-4,NA
CASSQDPEFYEQYF,TGCGCCAGCAGCCAAGATCCAGAGTTCTACGAGCAGTACTTC,NA,TRBV4-3,TRBJ2-7,NA
CASSGGQARGPLHF,TGTGCCAGCAGCGGCGGACAGGCCAGGGGACCCCTCCACTTT,few,TRBV2,TRBJ1-6,TRBD1
CASSYRQDSGYTF,TGTGCCAGCAGTTACCGACAGGATAGTGGCTACACCTTC,NA,TRBV6-5,TRBJ1-2,NA
CASKTGRGPTGELFF,TGTGCCAGTAAAACAGGGAGGGGACCCACCGGGGAGCTGTTTTTT,once,TRBV19,TRBJ2-2,NA
CASRGDRGVLLTGELFF,TGTGCCAGCAGGGGGGACAGGGGGGTTTTGCTCACCGGGGAGCTGTTTTTT,NA,TRBV28,TRBJ2-2,TRBD1
CASSPGGGTDTQYF,TGTGCCAGCTCACCAGGCGGGGGCACAGATACGCAGTATTTT,NA,TRBV18,TRBJ2-3,NA
CAWSGAGYEQYF,TGTGCCTGGAGTGGAGCGGGCTACGAGCAGTACTTC,NA,TRBV30,TRBJ2-7,NA
CASWGGDAAGETQYF,TGCGCCAGCTGGGGGGGGGACGCGGCTGGGGAGACCCAGTACTTC,NA,TRBV10-2,TRBJ2-5,TRBD2